The rows below give T cell receptor beta chains drawn from one sample of a study of T cell repertoires in cytomegalovirus infection. From the reads, TCRdb called clonotypes with MiXCR, one entry per CDR3 protein. The sample gives around 530,000 distinct CDR3 sequences, more than 15% of which show up once; about 24% is in the top ten. Material: CD8+ T cells from PBMCs. These receptors came from a human donor in good health (CMV status not recorded). Some clones in this sample may be carry-over from other donors' samples. Each CDR3 is given with its conserved first and last residue. The order of the fields is CDR3 protein, CDR3 DNA, clone size, V gene, J gene, D gene, CDR3 length. The D gene is left open where the match is weak. Rows give clone size only sometimes, using once, few, many, or a class for an expanded clone.

CASSVGGSETQYF,TGTGCCAGCAGCGTAGGAGGATCCGAGACCCAGTACTTC,.,TRBV9,TRBJ2-5,.,13
CASSPRSGGDMHEQYF,TGTGCCAGCAGCCCACGGTCGGGAGGGGATATGCACGAGCAGTACTTC,.,TRBV7-9,TRBJ2-7,TRBD2,16
CASSVGHMNTEAFF,TGTGCCAGCAGCGTGGGACACATGAACACTGAAGCTTTCTTT,.,TRBV9,TRBJ1-1,.,14
CASSFRRPSEQYF,TGTGCCAGCAGTTTCCGCCGACCCTCCGAGCAGTACTTC,.,TRBV28,TRBJ2-7,.,13
CASSVGTANNQPQHF,TGTGCCAGCAGCGTAGGGACAGCGAACAATCAGCCCCAGCATTTT,once,TRBV9,TRBJ1-5,.,15
CASSEGDRGTQYF,TGTGCCAGCAGCGAGGGGGACAGGGGAACGCAGTATTTT,.,TRBV5-6,TRBJ2-3,TRBD1,13
CASSPDGNQETQYF,TGCGCCAGCAGCCCCGACGGCAACCAAGAGACCCAGTACTTC,.,TRBV5-1,TRBJ2-5,.,14
CASSFLGTGSYSNQPQHF,TGTGCCAGTAGTTTTCTCGGGACAGGCAGTTATAGCAATCAGCCCCAGCATTTT,once,TRBV19,TRBJ1-5,TRBD1,18
CASSLSGRVEGGNQPQHF,TGTGCCAGCAGCTTGTCTGGTCGCGTGGAAGGAGGCAATCAGCCCCAGCATTTT,.,TRBV5-6,TRBJ1-5,.,18
CASSLDSGRKGEQYF,TGTGCCAGCAGCCTCGATAGCGGGAGAAAGGGGGAGCAGTACTTC,many,TRBV28,TRBJ2-7,TRBD2,15
CASSLFGGGRDEQFF,TGTGCCAGTAGTTTGTTTGGAGGGGGAAGGGATGAGCAGTTCTTC,many,TRBV19,TRBJ2-1,.,15
CASSYGGGGTRDEQYF,TGTGCCAGCAGTTACGGGGGGGGCGGGACCCGAGACGAGCAGTACTTC,few,TRBV6-6,TRBJ2-7,.,16
CASSESTTSGTEAFF,TGTGCCAGCAGTGAATCTACTACATCCGGAACTGAAGCTTTCTTT,.,TRBV2,TRBJ1-1,.,15
CASSFRERPYNEQFF,TGTGCCAGCAGCTTTCGGGAGCGGCCCTACAATGAGCAGTTCTTC,.,TRBV5-4,TRBJ2-1,.,15
CASSSQGVNYEQYF,TGTGCCAGCAGTTCACAGGGGGTTAACTACGAGCAGTACTTC,.,TRBV27,TRBJ2-7,TRBD1,14
CASSSGSHPDEQFF,TGTGCCAGCAGCAGCGGTTCCCACCCGGATGAGCAGTTCTTC,many,TRBV6-1,TRBJ2-1,.,14
CASREGGTYEQFF,TGTGCCAGCAGGGAGGGTGGGACTTATGAGCAGTTCTTC,.,TRBV6-1,TRBJ2-1,.,13
CASSLIWPSGRLETQYF,TGTGCCAGCAGTCTTATCTGGCCTAGCGGGAGGTTAGAGACCCAGTACTTC,.,TRBV28,TRBJ2-5,TRBD2,17
CASSVSGTSGRKDNEQFF,TGTGCCAGCAGCGTCTCCGGGACTAGCGGGAGAAAGGACAATGAGCAGTTCTTC,.,TRBV9,TRBJ2-1,TRBD2,18
CASSQDKAPLYGSSGNTIYF,TGTGCCAGCAGCCAAGATAAGGCCCCCTTGTACGGGAGCTCTGGAAACACCATATATTTT,many,TRBV14,TRBJ1-3,.,20
CASRPAGGTDTQYF,TGTGCCAGCAGACCAGCGGGGGGGACAGATACGCAGTATTTT,many,TRBV27,TRBJ2-3,TRBD2,14
CASSLFGRGATEAFF,TGTGCCAGCAGCTTGTTCGGCAGGGGCGCCACTGAAGCTTTCTTT,many,TRBV5-6,TRBJ1-1,.,15
CASSPLGGADAFF,TGTGCCAGCAGCCCCTTAGGGGGGGCCGACGCTTTCTTT,.,TRBV28,TRBJ1-1,.,13
CASSIPGQGVYSPLHF,TGTGCCAGCAGTATACCGGGACAGGGTGTTTATTCACCCCTCCACTTT,many,TRBV28,TRBJ1-6,TRBD1,16
CASSTQGHEQYF,TGTGCCAGCAGTACACAGGGTCACGAGCAGTACTTC,.,TRBV12-3/TRBV12-4,TRBJ2-7,.,12
CASSFFTGLAGARTDTQYF,TGTGCCAGCAGTTTTTTCACAGGACTAGCGGGAGCCCGCACAGATACGCAGTATTTT,.,TRBV6-5,TRBJ2-3,TRBD2,19
CASSVWTENTEAFF,TGTGCCAGTAGTGTTTGGACAGAGAACACTGAAGCTTTCTTT,many,TRBV19,TRBJ1-1,.,14
CASSQVDRGVYEQYF,TGCGCCAGCAGCCAGGTGGACAGGGGGGTTTACGAGCAGTACTTC,many,TRBV4-1,TRBJ2-7,TRBD1,15
CASSTRTSGFVDEQFF,TGTGCCAGCAGTACTCGGACTAGCGGATTTGTGGATGAGCAGTTCTTC,many,TRBV28,TRBJ2-1,TRBD2,16